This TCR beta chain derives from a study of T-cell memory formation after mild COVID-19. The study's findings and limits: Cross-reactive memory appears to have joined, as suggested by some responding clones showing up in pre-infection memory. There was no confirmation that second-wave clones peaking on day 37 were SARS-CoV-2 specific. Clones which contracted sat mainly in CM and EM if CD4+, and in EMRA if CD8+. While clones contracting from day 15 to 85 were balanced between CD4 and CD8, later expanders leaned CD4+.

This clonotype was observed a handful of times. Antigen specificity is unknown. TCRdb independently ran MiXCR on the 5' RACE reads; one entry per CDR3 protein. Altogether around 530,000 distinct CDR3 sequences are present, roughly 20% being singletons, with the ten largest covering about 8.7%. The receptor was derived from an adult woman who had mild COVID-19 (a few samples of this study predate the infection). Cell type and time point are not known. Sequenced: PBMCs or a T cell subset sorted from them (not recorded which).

The CDR3 is CASSPGTSGSSYEQYF. As DNA, the CDR3 is TGTGCCAGCAGCCCCGGGACTAGCGGATCCTCCTACGAGCAGTACTTC. The J gene is TRBJ2-7, the V gene TRBV27, with TRBD2 identical over 11 bases. V was pared by 6 bases and J by 0 bases, with 7 bases of the junction left unmatched. The V gene's germline CDR1 is MNHEY and CDR2 SMNVEV (reference sequence). CDR3 length: 16 residues.